These 2 T cell receptor beta chains came from one sample sequenced in a study of T cell responses to AZD1222 COVID-19 vaccine. Produced via immunoSEQ multiplex PCR; TCRdb's table is partial and in-frame only. This table holds about 180,000 clones, 70% to 90% found once. Material: peripheral blood, obtained on day 0 of AZD1222 vaccination. Every receptor here comes from an adult in good health.

This clone came up a few times. V gene TRBV3-1 (or the pseudogene TRBV3-2) combines with J gene TRBJ2-7, with D possibly matching TRBD2 (5 bases). V lost 0 bases and J 2 bases, leaving 14 bases between the germline ends. Germline V gives CDR1 LGHDT, CDR2 YNNKEL (reference sequence). The length of the CDR3 is 16 residues. Here the CDR3 DNA reads TGTGCCAGCAGCCAAGAAGGCGGGCTGCCCACCTACGAGCAGTACTTC. Amino acid sequence: CASSQEGGLPTYEQYF.

This clone was seen once. The rearrangement uses TRBV2 and TRBJ1-6, with D perhaps matching TRBD1 (5 bases). The V and J ends lost 8 bases and 7 bases respectively, with 12 bases between them. The CDR3 is 13 residues long. The V gene's germline CDR1 is SNHLY and CDR2 FYNNEI. The CDR3 bases are TGTGCCAGCGCACCGGGACCCAATTCACCCCTCCACTTT. Residues: CASAPGPNSPLHF.